This TCR beta chain came from a study of T-cell memory formation after mild COVID-19. Each CDR3 protein is one row after TCRdb ran MiXCR on the 5' RACE reads. Of under 650,000 distinct CDR3 sequences listed, more than 15% are singletons. The junction had 10 bases not matched to a gene; V was cut back by 0 bases and J by 0 bases. CDR1 LGHNA and CDR2 YNFKEQ come from the germline V gene. This CDR3 has 19 amino acids. The rearrangement joins TRBV4-2 to TRBJ2-4; 8 nucleotides agree with TRBD1. This clonotype was sampled from an adult woman who had mild COVID-19 (a few samples of this study predate the infection). Cell type and time point are not known. Sequenced sample: PBMCs or a T cell subset sorted from them (not recorded which). The CDR3 spells CASSQEEDRGMIAKNIQYF. The CDR3 coding sequence is TGTGCCAGCAGCCAAGAAGAAGACAGGGGTATGATAGCCAAAAACATTCAGTACTTC.